The 7 T cell receptor beta chains listed next were all sequenced from one sample in a study of graft-versus-host responses after intestinal transplantation. Profiled with immunoSEQ multiplex PCR; TCRdb holds only in-frame clones, not every one. Counted here are 80,000 or so clones, about 90% occurring once; the ten biggest clones make up roughly 0.7%. The sequencing used PBMCs, collected 98 days after intestinal transplantation. These receptors came from a human patient who received an intestinal transplant, so some T cells may come from the graft donor.

This sequence joins TRBV4-1 and TRBJ2-3, with D possibly TRBD2 on 6 matching bases. The CDR3 consists of 16 residues. The germline V gene encodes CDR1 MGHRA and CDR2 YSYEKL. The V and J ends lost 4 bases and 0 bases respectively, with 14 bases between them. The CDR3 DNA sequence: TGCGCCAGCAGCCCCCATGAACTAGCTAGCACAGATACGCAGTATTTT. It specifies CASSPHELASTDTQYF.

This rearrangement joins TRBV9 to TRBJ2-1; D may be TRBD2 (7 bases). Trimming cost V 4 bases and J 2 bases, with 19 bases left between them. CDR1 is SGDLS, CDR2 YYNGEE, per germline. The CDR3 contains 17 residues. CDR3: CASSLGGRGAPYNEQFF. Written as DNA, the CDR3 is TGTGCCAGCAGCCTCGGGGGACGGGGGGCTCCCTACAATGAGCAGTTCTTC.

The rearrangement uses TRBV7-9 and TRBJ2-7; 10 nucleotides agree with TRBD1. The CDR3 runs 15 residues. Germline CDR1 SEHNR, CDR2 FQNEAQ (reference sequence). V lost 4 bases to trimming and J lost 3 bases; unmatched junction nucleotides: 6. The CDR3 spells CASSSMDRGNYEQYF. In DNA form, the CDR3 reads TGTGCCAGCAGCTCCATGGACAGGGGGAACTACGAGCAGTACTTC. The variable domain in full, with the rest retrieved from reference TRBV7-9 and TRBJ2-7, is DTGVSQNPRHKITKRGQNVTFRCDPISEHNRLYWYRQTLGQGPEFLTYFQNEAQLEKSRLLSDRFSAERPKGSFSTLEIQRTEQGDSAMYLCASSSMDRGNYEQYFGPGTRLTVT.

This clone has more than one count but fewer than ten. V is TRBV5-4 and J is TRBJ1-1; TRBD1 might be the D (5 bases). This CDR3 is 13 amino acids long. Germline V CDR1 and CDR2: SGHNT, YYREEE (reference sequence). The germline V and J ends were trimmed by 0 bases and 7 bases, with 10 bases remaining between them. CDR3 residues: CASSLEQAIEAFF. CDR3 bases: TGTGCCAGCAGCTTGGAACAGGCTATTGAAGCTTTCTTT.

This clone was recorded once. The rearrangement joins TRBV7-9 to TRBJ1-5; 8 nucleotides match TRBD1. CDR1 SEHNR and CDR2 FQNEAQ come from the germline V gene (reference sequence). V gave up 5 bases and J gave up 3 bases; unmatched junction bases: 6. The CDR3 runs to 15 residues. The CDR3, as DNA: TGTGCCAGCAGCCCCGGGACAGGCGCCAATCAGCCCCAGCATTTT. Translating it yields CASSPGTGANQPQHF. Full variable domain (outside the CDR3, taken from reference TRBV7-9 and TRBJ1-5): DTGVSQNPRHKITKRGQNVTFRCDPISEHNRLYWYRQTLGQGPEFLTYFQNEAQLEKSRLLSDRFSAERPKGSFSTLEIQRTEQGDSAMYLCASSPGTGANQPQHFGDGTRLSIL.

This clone was seen just once. The CDR3 DNA reads as TGTGCCAGCAGTGAGGGGGGGGCCAATGAGCAGTTCTTC. Protein sequence: CASSEGGANEQFF. V and J are TRBV6-4 and TRBJ2-1; tentatively, D is TRBD2 (7 bases). The CDR3 loop spans 13 amino acids. Germline V gives CDR1 MRHNA, CDR2 SNTAGT. V dropped 3 bases and J dropped 6 bases, with 9 bases sitting between them.

This rearrangement joins TRBV27 to TRBJ2-7, with TRBD1 identical over 11 bases. Germline assignment: CDR1 MNHEY and CDR2 SMNVEV (reference sequence). J gave up 2 bases and V 0 bases, and 0 bases lay outside the gene matches. CDR3 length: 15 residues. This chain's CDR3 is CASSLSGQGAYEQYF. For the CDR3, the DNA is TGTGCCAGCAGTTTATCGGGACAGGGGGCCTACGAGCAGTACTTC.